This is a list of T cell receptor beta chains from one sample in a study of OX40 agonist ivuxolimab in advanced cancers. TCRdb keeps only in-frame clones here, not all; method: immunoSEQ multiplex PCR. The sample consists of about 86,000 clones, 91% of them appearing once. The sequencing used CD4+ or CD8+ T cells sorted from blood, collected in a trial of the OX40 agonist ivuxolimab. These receptors were taken from an adult with an advanced solid tumor such as melanoma, head and neck, liver or kidney cancer. Both conserved end residues are part of each CDR3. The D gene is left open where the match is weak. Not all rows give a size; the values are once, few, many and, for expanded clones, a class.

clone size	J gene	V gene	D gene	CDR3 DNA	CDR3 protein
NA	TRBJ2-3	TRBV5-1	TRBD2	TGCGCCAGCAGCTTGGAGCGGGACCCAGATACGCAGTATTTT	CASSLERDPDTQYF
NA	TRBJ1-2	TRBV10-1	TRBD1	TGCGCCAGCGGACAGGGTCCCTATGGCTACACCTTC	CASGQGPYGYTF
NA	TRBJ2-1	TRBV29-1	NA	TGCAGCGTCCTAGGGGGCGGGAGAGAAAATGATGAGCAGTTCTTC	CSVLGGGRENDEQFF
NA	TRBJ2-2	TRBV30	NA	TGTGCCTGGAGTAGGACAGACACCGGGGAGCTGTTTTTT	CAWSRTDTGELFF
NA	TRBJ1-3	TRBV2	NA	TGTGCCAGCCTCGGAGACGTCTCTGGAAACACCATATATTTT	CASLGDVSGNTIYF
once	TRBJ2-7	TRBV2	TRBD2	TGTGCCAGCAGTGACCGCGGACTAGCGGGAGAAGACTACGAGCAGTACTTC	CASSDRGLAGEDYEQYF
NA	TRBJ2-7	TRBV30	NA	TGTGCCTGGAGTGTCAACAGAATCGGCGAGCAGTACTTC	CAWSVNRIGEQYF
NA	TRBJ1-4	TRBV4-2	NA	TGTGCCAGCAGCCAAGAGAAGGGGCCAACTAATGAAAAACTGTTTTTT	CASSQEKGPTNEKLFF
NA	TRBJ2-5	TRBV11-2	NA	TGTGCCAGCAGCTCCCGGGACGAGGCTCTGACCCAGTACTTC	CASSSRDEALTQYF
NA	TRBJ2-1	TRBV7-9	NA	TGTGCCAGCACCAGGGCGGGTAGCTCCTACAATGAGCAGTTCTTC	CASTRAGSSYNEQFF
NA	TRBJ2-7	TRBV19	TRBD1	TGTGCCAGTAGTCCCGGGACAGGTCCCTACGAGCAGTACTTC	CASSPGTGPYEQYF
NA	TRBJ2-1	TRBV27	TRBD2	TGTGCCAGCAGTTTGAGACTAGCGGGAGGGTTCGGGCGCAATGAGCAGTTCTTC	CASSLRLAGGFGRNEQFF
NA	TRBJ2-5	TRBV6-1	NA	TGTGCCAGCAGTGATCCCGGGGGCGGATGGTTAGAGACCCAGTACTTC	CASSDPGGGWLETQYF
once	TRBJ1-3	TRBV9	NA	TGTGCCAGCAGCGCCTACGGCTCTGGAAACACCATATATTTT	CASSAYGSGNTIYF
NA	TRBJ2-7	TRBV11-1	NA	TGTGCCACCTCCAGAGGTCTCTCCTACGAGCAGTACTTC	CATSRGLSYEQYF
NA	TRBJ1-5	TRBV5-1	NA	TGCGCCAGCAGCTCGACAAATAGCAATCAGCCCCAGCATTTT	CASSSTNSNQPQHF
NA	TRBJ2-7	TRBV6-6	NA	TGTGCCAGCAGTTACGTCCGGGACACCTCCTACGAGCAGTACTTC	CASSYVRDTSYEQYF
NA	TRBJ2-7	TRBV11-2	NA	TGTGCCAGCAGCTTGGCGGGACTCTTAAACTCCTACGAGCAGTACTTC	CASSLAGLLNSYEQYF
NA	TRBJ1-5	TRBV4-1	NA	TGCGCCAGCAGCCAAGGTAGTAGTAGGGTCGATCAGCCCCAGCATTTT	CASSQGSSRVDQPQHF
NA	TRBJ2-1	TRBV6-5	NA	TGTGCCAGCAGTTACGGGAACGAGCAGTTCTTC	CASSYGNEQFF
NA	TRBJ2-7	TRBV4-1	NA	TGCGCCAGCAGCCAAGATGGGTTGAAGCAGTACTTC	CASSQDGLKQYF
NA	TRBJ2-1	TRBV10-3	TRBD2	TGTGCCAGCGGGCGACTAGCGGGAGTAGTATCCTACAATGAGCAGTTCTTC	CASGRLAGVVSYNEQFF
NA	TRBJ2-7	TRBV27	TRBD2	TGTGCCAGCACCTTGACTAGCGGGAGTCGAGAGCAGTACTTC	CASTLTSGSREQYF
NA	TRBJ2-1	TRBV11-2	TRBD2	TGTGCCAGCAGCTTGCTTAGCGGGAGGATCAATGAGCAGTTCTTC	CASSLLSGRINEQFF
NA	TRBJ1-5	TRBV27	NA	TGTGCCAGCAGTTTCGGGTACAATCAGCCCCAGCATTTT	CASSFGYNQPQHF
NA	TRBJ2-7	TRBV28	TRBD2	TGTGCCAGCAGTTTATGGGGGACTAGCATTCGCGAGCAGTACTTC	CASSLWGTSIREQYF
NA	TRBJ1-2	TRBV28	NA	TGTGCCAGCAGTTTTCACCAGGGGCGACCCAAAAATGGCTACACCTTC	CASSFHQGRPKNGYTF
NA	TRBJ1-2	TRBV5-1	NA	TGCGCCAGCAGCTTGGAGGGTGAATATGGCTACACCTTC	CASSLEGEYGYTF